Listed here are 3 T cell receptor beta chains from one sample, sequenced in a study of blood T cell repertoires in COVID-19. Repertoires were generated with immunoSEQ multiplex PCR, while TCRdb's copy carries only in-frame clones and drops some. The top ten clones hold more than 15% of a sample with about 62,000 clones, 85% to 90% of them seen once. Material for sequencing was peripheral blood. The receptors derive from a woman in her sixties or seventies with COVID-19, enrolled during active disease.

This chain connects TRBV19 to TRBJ2-7; tentatively, D is TRBD1 (5 bases). CDR3 size: 15 residues. V lost 3 bases to trimming and J lost 0 bases, with 12 bases between them. From germline, CDR1 is LNHDA and CDR2 SQIVND (reference sequence). CDR3 coding DNA: TGTGCCAGTAGTATTTGGACATCACCCTCCTACGAGCAGTACTTC. Protein: CASSIWTSPSYEQYF.

This clone is a singleton in its sample. J is TRBJ2-7 and V is TRBV18, with D possibly matching TRBD1 (6 bases). V lost 6 bases and J 3 bases, leaving 9 bases between the germline ends. This CDR3 spans 12 amino acids. CDR1 is KGHSH, CDR2 LQKENI, per germline. The CDR3 loop reads CASSGTNYEQYF. CDR3 in DNA: TGTGCCAGCTCCGGGACAAACTACGAGCAGTACTTC.

The V and J genes are TRBV19 and TRBJ1-5; no clear D. There are 16 residues in the CDR3. With 1 base removed from V and 7 bases from J, the gap between germline ends came to 17 bases. Germline V gives CDR1 LNHDA, CDR2 SQIVND (reference sequence). CDR3 nucleotides: TGTGCCAGTAGTATAGTCAATCGGGGATTAAGGCAGCCCCAGCATTTT. Encoded protein: CASSIVNRGLRQPQHF. Looking up the rest from reference TRBV19 and TRBJ1-5 gives the full variable domain: DGGITQSPKYLFRKEGQNVTLSCEQNLNHDAMYWYRQDPGQGLRLIYYSQIVNDFQKGDIAEGYSVSREKKESFPLTVTSAQKNPTAFYLCASSIVNRGLRQPQHFGDGTRLSIL.